This TCR beta chain was observed in a study of blood T cell repertoires in COVID-19. Study information: Sites across the United States, Italy and Spain contributed samples from acute and convalescent COVID-19. From T cells, B-cell-depleted T cells, or PBMCs came the material, which was cDNA or gDNA.

In the study's own analysis: Scientists estimated how many nucleated cells there were by amplifying reference gene primers. TCRdb keeps only in-frame clones here, not all; method: immunoSEQ multiplex PCR. The DNA was the basis for D and trimming; V, J and clone size are from that table. The sample lists some 200,000 clones, 84% occurring once. Germline CDR1 reads LNHDA; CDR2 reads SQIVND (reference sequence). Losses at the gene ends were 3 bases for V and 8 bases for J; bases not matched to a gene: 7. The CDR3 spans 14 residues. The sequence was collected from a woman aged 55-69 years with acute or convalescent COVID-19. The gene calls are TRBV19 and TRBJ1-2; 9 bases fit TRBD1. Specimen: peripheral blood. Here the CDR3 reads CASSIQGQGYGYTF. The CDR3 DNA reads as TGTGCCAGTAGTATCCAGGGACAGGGTTACGGCTACACCTTC.